This T cell receptor (beta chain) appears in the sequencing data of a study of blood T cell repertoires in COVID-19. Study-wide context: T cells, B-cell-depleted T cells, or PBMCs provided the cDNA or gDNA that served as material.

TCRdb's copy holds only in-frame clones and misses some; the assay was immunoSEQ multiplex PCR. The sample records over 100,000 clones, about 85% being singletons. V was clipped by 2 bases and J by 7 bases, with 12 bases between them. Germline assignment: CDR1 KGHSH and CDR2 LQKENI. CDR3 size: 13 residues. What was sequenced was peripheral blood. The TCR was taken from a man aged 50 to 60 with active COVID-19. The chain recombines TRBV18 with TRBJ2-7; D may be TRBD2 (6 bases). The CDR3 region is CASSPIRAGEQYF. Here the CDR3 DNA reads TGTGCCAGCTCACCAATCAGGGCGGGGGAGCAGTACTTC.